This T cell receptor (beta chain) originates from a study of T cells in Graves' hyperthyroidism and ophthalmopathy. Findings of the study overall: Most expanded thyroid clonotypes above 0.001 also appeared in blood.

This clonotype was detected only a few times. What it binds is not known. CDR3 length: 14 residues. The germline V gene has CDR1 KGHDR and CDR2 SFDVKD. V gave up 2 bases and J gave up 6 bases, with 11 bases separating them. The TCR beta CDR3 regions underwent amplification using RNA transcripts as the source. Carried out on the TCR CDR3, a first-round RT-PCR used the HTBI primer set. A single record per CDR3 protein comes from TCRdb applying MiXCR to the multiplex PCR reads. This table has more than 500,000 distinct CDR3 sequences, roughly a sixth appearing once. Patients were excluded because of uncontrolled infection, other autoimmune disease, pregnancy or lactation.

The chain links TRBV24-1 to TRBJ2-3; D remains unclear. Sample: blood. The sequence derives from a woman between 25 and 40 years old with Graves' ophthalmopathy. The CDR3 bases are TGTGCCACCAGTGATTCCCCGGTGGGGGATACGCAGTATTTT. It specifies CATSDSPVGDTQYF.